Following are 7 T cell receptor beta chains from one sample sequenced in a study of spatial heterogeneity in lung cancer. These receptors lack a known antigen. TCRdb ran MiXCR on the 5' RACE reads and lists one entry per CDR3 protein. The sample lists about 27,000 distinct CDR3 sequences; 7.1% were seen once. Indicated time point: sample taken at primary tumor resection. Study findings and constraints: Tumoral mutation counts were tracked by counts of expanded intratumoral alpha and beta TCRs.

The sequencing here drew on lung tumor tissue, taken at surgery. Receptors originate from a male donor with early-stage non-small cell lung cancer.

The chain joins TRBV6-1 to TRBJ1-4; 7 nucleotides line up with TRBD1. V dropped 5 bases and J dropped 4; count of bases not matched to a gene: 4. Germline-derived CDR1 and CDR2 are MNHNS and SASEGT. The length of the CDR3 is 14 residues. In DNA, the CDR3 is TGTGCCAGCAGTCGGACAGGCGTTAATGAAAAACTGTTTTTT. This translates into CASSRTGVNEKLFF.

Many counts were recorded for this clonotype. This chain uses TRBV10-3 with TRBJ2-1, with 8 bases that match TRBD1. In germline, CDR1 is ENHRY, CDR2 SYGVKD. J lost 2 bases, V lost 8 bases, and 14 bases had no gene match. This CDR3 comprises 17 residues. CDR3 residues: CAIGQSGTGGAYNEQFF. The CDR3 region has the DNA TGTGCCATCGGGCAATCGGGGACAGGTGGAGCCTACAATGAGCAGTTCTTC.

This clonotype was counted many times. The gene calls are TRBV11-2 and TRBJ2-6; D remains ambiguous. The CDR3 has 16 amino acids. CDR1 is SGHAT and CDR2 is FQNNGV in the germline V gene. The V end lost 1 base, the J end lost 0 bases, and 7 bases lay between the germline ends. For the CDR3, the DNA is TGTGCCAGCAGCTTAGGAGTGGTCTCTGGGGCCAACGTCCTGACTTTC. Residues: CASSLGVVSGANVLTF.

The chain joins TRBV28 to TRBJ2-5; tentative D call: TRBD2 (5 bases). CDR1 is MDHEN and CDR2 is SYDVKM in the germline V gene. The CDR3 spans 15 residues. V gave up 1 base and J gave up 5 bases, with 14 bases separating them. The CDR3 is CASSLLGGSGETQYF. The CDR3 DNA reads TGTGCCAGCAGTTTATTAGGTGGCTCGGGGGAGACCCAGTACTTC.

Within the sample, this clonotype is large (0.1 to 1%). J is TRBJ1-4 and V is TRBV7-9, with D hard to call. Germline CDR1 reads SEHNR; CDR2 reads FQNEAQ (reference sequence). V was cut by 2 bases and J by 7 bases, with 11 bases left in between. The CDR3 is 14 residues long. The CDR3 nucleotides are TGTGCCAGCAGCTTATATCAGGACCGTGAAAAACTGTTTTTT. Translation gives CASSLYQDREKLFF.

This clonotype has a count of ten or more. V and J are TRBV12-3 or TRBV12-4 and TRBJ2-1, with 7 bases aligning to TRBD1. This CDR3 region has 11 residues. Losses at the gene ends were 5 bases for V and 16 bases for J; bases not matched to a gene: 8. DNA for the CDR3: TGTGCCAGCAGTCTTCGACAGGGAAAATTCTTC. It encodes CASSLRQGKFF.

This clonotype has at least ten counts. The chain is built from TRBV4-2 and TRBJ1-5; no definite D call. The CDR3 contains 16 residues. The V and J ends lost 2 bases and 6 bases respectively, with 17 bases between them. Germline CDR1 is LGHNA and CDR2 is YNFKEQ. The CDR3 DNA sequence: TGTGCCAGCAGCCAAACCGGGCCTTTGGCGGGTCAGCCCCAGCATTTT. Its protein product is CASSQTGPLAGQPQHF.